This T cell receptor (beta chain) was retrieved from a study of early T cells in non-severe SARS-CoV-2 infection. TCRdb analysed the 5' RACE reads with MiXCR anew, one entry per CDR3 protein. This sample has roughly 81,000 distinct CDR3 sequences, with around 6% found just once. A few counts support this clonotype. The CDR3 loop spans 12 amino acids. CDR1 and CDR2 from the germline V gene are SGHAT and FQNNGV. V was trimmed by 5 bases and J by 4 bases, leaving 9 bases between them. Sequenced input: whole blood. This clonotype originated in an adult who was a healthcare worker with PCR-confirmed SARS-CoV-2 infection or an uninfected control (not recorded which). The chain couples TRBV11-2 to TRBJ2-7; D remains ambiguous. The CDR3 here is CASSPGRYEQYF. DNA for the CDR3: TGTGCCAGCAGCCCCGGGCGGTACGAGCAGTACTTC.